This TCR beta chain originates from a study of PD-1 blockade in classical Hodgkin lymphoma. This table comes from immunoSEQ multiplex PCR, and its TCRdb copy is limited to in-frame clones, with some not included. The sample records fewer than 95,000 clones, 75% to 85% being singletons. CDR1 is SEHNR, CDR2 FQNEAQ, per germline (reference sequence). CDR3 length: 14 amino acids. Trimming removed 1 base at V and 4 bases at J, with 7 bases between. Sample time point: cycle 4 day 1 (C4D1), after more than five weeks of nivolumab. Relapses following autologous stem cell transplantation were seen in all patients, with brentuximab vedotin exposure varying.

The chain has TRBV7-9 and TRBJ1-4; D gene ambiguous. This receptor was identified in a human donor with classical Hodgkin lymphoma. The sequencing here drew on peripheral blood mononuclear cells (PBMCs), taken before the fourth cycle of nivolumab. CDR3 protein: CASSLVRDNEKLFF. CDR3 bases: TGTGCCAGCAGCTTAGTCCGGGATAATGAAAAACTGTTTTTT.